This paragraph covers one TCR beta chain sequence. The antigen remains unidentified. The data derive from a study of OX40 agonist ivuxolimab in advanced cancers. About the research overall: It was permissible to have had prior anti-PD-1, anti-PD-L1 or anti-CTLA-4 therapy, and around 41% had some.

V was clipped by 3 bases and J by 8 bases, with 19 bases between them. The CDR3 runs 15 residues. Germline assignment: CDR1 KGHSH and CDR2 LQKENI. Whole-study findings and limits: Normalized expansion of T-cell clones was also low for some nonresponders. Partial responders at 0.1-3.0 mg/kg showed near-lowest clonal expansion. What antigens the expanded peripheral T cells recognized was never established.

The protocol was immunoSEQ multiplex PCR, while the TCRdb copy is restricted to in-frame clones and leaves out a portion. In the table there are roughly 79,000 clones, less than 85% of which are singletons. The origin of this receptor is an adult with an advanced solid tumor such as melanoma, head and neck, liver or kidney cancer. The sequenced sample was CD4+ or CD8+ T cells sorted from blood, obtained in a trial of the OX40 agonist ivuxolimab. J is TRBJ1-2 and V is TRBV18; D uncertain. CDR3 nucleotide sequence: TGTGCCAGCTCACCCGCTGGATTGAGGTTGTCAGGCTACACCTTC. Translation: CASSPAGLRLSGYTF.